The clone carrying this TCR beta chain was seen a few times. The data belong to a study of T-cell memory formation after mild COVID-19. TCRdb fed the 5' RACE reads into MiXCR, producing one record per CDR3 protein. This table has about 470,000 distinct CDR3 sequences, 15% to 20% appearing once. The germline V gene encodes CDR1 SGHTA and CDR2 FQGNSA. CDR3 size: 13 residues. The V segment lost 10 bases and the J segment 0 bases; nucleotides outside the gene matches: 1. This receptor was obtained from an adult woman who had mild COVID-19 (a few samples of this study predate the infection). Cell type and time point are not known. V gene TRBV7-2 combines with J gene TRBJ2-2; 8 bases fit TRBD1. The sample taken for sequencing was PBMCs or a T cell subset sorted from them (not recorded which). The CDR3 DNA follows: TGTGCCAAGGGACAGGCGAACACCGGGGAGCTGTTTTTT. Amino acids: CAKGQANTGELFF.